The 10 T cell receptor beta chains reported below all come from one sample, sequenced in a study of tissue T cells after allogeneic stem cell transplantation. As for time point: mouse harvest day 14 after allogeneic transplant. The graft held 10^6 splenic CD5+ T cells and 10^7 T-cell-depleted bone marrow cells. Here immunoSEQ multiplex PCR was the method, and the copy in TCRdb shows in-frame clones only, minus some. The table shows some 2,600 clones, with around 40% occurring only once. Input material: gut tissue. These receptors were collected from a female BALB/c mouse given C57BL/6 T cells with graft-versus-host disease after an allogeneic hematopoietic cell transplant.

Comments on this clone: Genes and germline are mouse. The read terminates 1 residue before the CDR3 end, so the remaining end is supplied by the germline J gene. The J gene is TRBJ1-1, the V gene TRBV26; no clear D. Trimming cost V 3 bases and J 1 base, with 6 bases left between them. There are 13 residues in the CDR3. In germline, CDR1 is KGHPV, CDR2 FQNQEV (reference sequence). The CDR3 sequence: CASSLRVNTEVFF. The sequenced CDR3 bases are TGTGCCAGCAGTCTAAGGGTAAACACAGAAGTCTTC.

Notes on this clone: Genes and germline are mouse. The CDR3 goes on 1 residue after the read ends, and that part is filled in from the germline J gene. This rearrangement joins TRBV26 to TRBJ1-4; maybe TRBD1 (6 bases). The length of the CDR3 is 14 residues. The germline V gene has CDR1 KGHPV and CDR2 FQNQEV (reference sequence). The V gene lost 6 bases and the J gene lost 0 bases, with 8 bases spanning the gap. The sequenced CDR3 bases are TGTGCCAGCAGAACAGGGATTTCCAACGAAAGATTATTT. Protein product: CASRTGISNERLF. The entire CDR3 is CASRTGISNERLFF.

With regard to this clone: Gene names and germline match the mouse. This CDR3 is CASNRQEQFF. The covered CDR3 bases are TGTGCTAGCAATCGACAGGAGCAGTTC. The chain couples TRBV17 to TRBJ2-1; a weak D match, TRBD1 (5 bases). The sequence runs out 1 residue before the end of the CDR3; the remainder is reconstructed from the germline J gene. The CDR3 contains 10 residues. V dropped 7 bases and J dropped 10 bases, with 8 bases sitting between them. Germline CDR1 is MNHDT and CDR2 is YYDKIL.

As concerns this clone: Germline and genes: mouse. The CDR3 goes on 1 residue after the read ends, and that part is filled in from the germline J gene. The genes are TRBV23 and TRBJ1-3; the tabulated D call, TRBD1, remains unverified against the DNA. The CDR3 is made up of 15 amino acids. Germline V lookup: CDR1 KGHTA, CDR2 FQNQQP. The CDR3 sequence is CSSSQSGGSGNTLYF. The DNA read from the CDR3 is TGCTCCAGCAGTCAATCAGGGGGTTCTGGAAATACGCTCTAT.

Regarding this clone: Each gene name is a mouse one. The sequenced fragment ends 1 residue before the CDR3 boundary, so the rest is inferred from the germline J gene. The chain links TRBV26 to TRBJ2-2; D uncertain. Trimming left V 0 bases short and J 4 bases short, with 3 bases between. CDR1 and CDR2 from the germline V gene are KGHPV and FQNQEV (reference sequence). The CDR3 extends over 13 amino acids. CDR3 in amino acids: CASSLSGTGQLYF. CDR3 DNA, as far as it was read: TGTGCCAGCAGTCTGTCGGGCACCGGGCAGCTCTAC.

A word on this clone: Gene labels here are mouse ones. The observed sequence ends 1 residue before the CDR3 terminus, with the missing tail filled in from the germline J gene. The gene calls are TRBV19 and TRBJ1-2; D is ambiguous. The CDR3 runs to 16 residues. V gave up 4 bases and J gave up 0 bases, with 16 bases separating them. Germline CDR1 is FNHDT and CDR2 is SITEND (reference sequence). The CDR3 sequence is CASSSPPSNANSDYTF. The sequenced part of the CDR3 DNA is TGTGCCAGCAGTTCCCCCCCCAGTAATGCAAACTCCGACTACACC. The complete variable domain, with remaining parts taken from reference TRBV19 and TRBJ1-2, reads GGIITQTPKFLIGQEGQKLTLKCQQNFNHDTMYWYRQDSGKGLRLIYYSITENDLQKGDLSEGYDASREKKSSFSLTVTSAQKNEMAVFLCASSSPPSNANSDYTFGSGTRLLVI.

This clone was found once. Mouse gene names and germline throughout. Read coverage stops 1 residue before the CDR3 terminus; the germline J gene supplies the remainder. The genes are TRBV23 and TRBJ2-4; TRBD1 is the table's D call and was not checked against the DNA. Germline-derived CDR1 and CDR2 are KGHTA and FQNQQP. The CDR3 loop spans 13 amino acids. The sequenced CDR3 bases are TGCTCCAGCAGTCAATCTTCAGATAGCACCTTGTAC. Translated: CSSSQSSDSTLY. In full, the CDR3 is CSSSQSSDSTLYF. Using reference TRBV23 and TRBJ2-4 for the parts outside the CDR3, the full variable domain is DAAVTQKPRYLIKMKGQEAEMKCIPEKGHTAVFWYQQKQSKELKFLIYFQNQQPLDQIDMVKERFSAVCPSSSLCSLGIRTCEAEDSALYLCSSSQSSDSTLYFGAGTRLSVL.

A word on this clone: One junction end does not reproduce the germline sequence, and a read error may be involved. The germline and genes are mouse ones. The read comes to an end 1 residue before the CDR3 does, leaving the germline J gene to fill in the end. This chain connects TRBV3 to TRBJ1-4; TRBD1 might be the D (6 bases). The V gene's germline CDR1 is SNHLY and CDR2 FYNGKV (reference sequence). The CDR3 is 16 residues long. The CDR3 sequence is CPRSLGQTLSNERLFF. The covered CDR3 bases are TGTCCCCGCAGCTTAGGACAGACCCTTTCCAACGAACGATTATTT.

As for this clone: Genes and germline are mouse. Coverage ceases 1 residue before the CDR3 finishes, and the germline J gene fills in the end. The chain employs TRBV3 and TRBJ2-3, with TRBD1 identical over 10 bases. The trim removed 5 bases at V and 8 bases at J, leaving 4 bases unmatched. CDR1 SNHLY and CDR2 FYNGKV come from the germline V gene (reference sequence). This CDR3 has 13 amino acids. The sequenced part of the CDR3 DNA is TGTGCCAGCAGCCCCGACAGGGGGCGAACGCTGTAT. Its protein product is CASSPDRGRTLY. The CDR3 as a whole reads CASSPDRGRTLYF.

Remarks on this clone: Germline and genes here are mouse. CDR3 in amino acids: CASSYQTGREVFF. The sequenced part of the CDR3 DNA is TGTGCCAGCAGCTATCAGACAGGGAGAGAAGTCTTC. The gene calls are TRBV3 and TRBJ1-1, with 7 bases aligning to TRBD1. The DNA ends 1 residue before the CDR3 does, and the rest of the CDR3 is filled in from the germline J gene. CDR3 length: 13 residues. Germline-derived CDR1 and CDR2 are SNHLY and FYNGKV (reference sequence). With V trimmed by 4 bases and J by 7 bases, 6 bases remained unmatched.